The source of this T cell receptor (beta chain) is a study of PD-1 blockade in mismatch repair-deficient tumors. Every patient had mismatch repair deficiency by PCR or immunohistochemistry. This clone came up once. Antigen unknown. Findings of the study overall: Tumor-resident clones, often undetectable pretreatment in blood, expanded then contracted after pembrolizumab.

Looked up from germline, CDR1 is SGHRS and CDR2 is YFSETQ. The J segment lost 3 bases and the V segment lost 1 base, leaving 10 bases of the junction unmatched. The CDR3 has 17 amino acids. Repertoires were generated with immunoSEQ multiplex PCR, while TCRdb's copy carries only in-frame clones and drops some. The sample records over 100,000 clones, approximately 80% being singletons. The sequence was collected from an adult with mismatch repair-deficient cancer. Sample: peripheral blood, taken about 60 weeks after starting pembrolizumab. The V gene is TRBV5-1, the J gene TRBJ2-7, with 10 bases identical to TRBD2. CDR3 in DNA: TGCGCCAGCAGCTTGTCTAGCGGGAGTCCCTTCGACTACGAGCAGTACTTC. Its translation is CASSLSSGSPFDYEQYF.